Listed here are 22 T cell receptor beta chains from one sample, sequenced in a study of blood T cells in healthy people across ages. For the second PCR, which ran for roughly 7 to 11 cycles, a sample-barcoded 5' primer and a J-beta primer mix were used. TCRdb re-analysed the 5' RACE reads in MiXCR, keeping a single row per CDR3 protein. The repertoire holds almost 1 million distinct CDR3 sequences, roughly 47% seen once, with over 20% in the top ten. Material: blood. These receptor sequences come from a woman aged 55-70 years in good health.

This chain uses TRBV6-5 with TRBJ2-7; 9 nucleotides agree with TRBD1. Germline lookup yields CDR1 MNHEY and CDR2 SVGAGI. Germline trimming cut 5 bases from V and 3 bases from J; bases unmatched to any gene: 8. The CDR3 is 15 residues long. CDR3 loop: CASSLTGGKIYEQYF. In DNA form, the CDR3 reads TGTGCCAGCAGTCTAACAGGGGGCAAGATCTACGAGCAGTACTTC.

The chain couples TRBV20-1 to TRBJ2-5; tentatively, D is TRBD2 (6 bases). The CDR3 covers 13 residues. CDR1 DFQATT and CDR2 SNEGSKA come from the germline V gene (reference sequence). V lost 3 bases, J lost 5 bases, and 13 bases lay in between. The CDR3 DNA reads as TGCAGTGCTAGTAGCGGTAGCGACGAGACCCAGTACTTC. It translates to CSASSGSDETQYF.

This clonotype showed up just a few times. The CDR3 region has the DNA TGTGCCAGCAGTGAATCGGCTACGAAGCAGTACTTC. Residues: CASSESATKQYF. This chain links TRBV6-1 with TRBJ2-7; D is unclear. Germline-derived CDR1 and CDR2 are MNHNS and SASEGT. Trimming removed 2 bases from V and 8 bases from J, with 10 bases in between. The CDR3 has 12 amino acids.

In its sample, this clonotype was seen once. The V gene is TRBV4-1, the J gene TRBJ2-1; the D gene is possibly TRBD2 (7 bases). Trimming shortened V by 0 bases and J by 9 bases, and 18 bases separated the two germline ends. The CDR3 consists of 16 residues. Germline V gene sequence: CDR1 MGHRA, CDR2 YSYEKL. CDR3 loop: CASSQETGTSAGEQFF. CDR3 coding DNA: TGCGCCAGCAGCCAAGAGACAGGCACTAGCGCGGGTGAGCAGTTCTTC.

This clonotype has only a few counts. The chain is built from TRBV6-5 and TRBJ2-5; 7 bases are shared with TRBD1. Trimming took 5 bases from V and 4 from J; bases not matched to a gene: 10. The CDR3 has 15 residues. CDR1 MNHEY and CDR2 SVGAGI come from the germline V gene. The DNA for the CDR3 is TGTGCCAGCAGTCTATGGACAGGTCATGCAGAGACCCAGTACTTC. The encoded protein is CASSLWTGHAETQYF.

The chain employs TRBV12-3 or TRBV12-4 and TRBJ2-5, with 7 bases aligning to TRBD1. J was trimmed by 5 bases and V by 3 bases; bases with no gene match: 9. This CDR3 is built from 15 residues. The CDR3 loop is CASSLRTGRPETQYF. Here the CDR3 DNA reads TGTGCCAGCAGTTTGAGGACAGGACGCCCGGAGACCCAGTACTTC.

CDR3 in DNA: TGTGCCAGCAGCTTAGCGGGACAGGGGTTTGGGAGCTACACCTTC. Its protein product is CASSLAGQGFGSYTF. The V gene is TRBV7-6, the J gene TRBJ1-2, with 10 nucleotides matching TRBD1. Germline loops: CDR1 SGHVS, CDR2 FNYEAQ. The CDR3 spans 15 residues. The trim removed 0 bases at V and 9 bases at J, leaving 7 bases unmatched. Variable domain in full (rest from reference TRBV7-6 and TRBJ1-2): GAGVSQSPRYKVTKRGQDVALRCDPISGHVSLYWYRQALGQGPEFLTYFNYEAQQDKSGLPNDRFSAERPEGSISTLTIQRTEQRDSAMYRCASSLAGQGFGSYTFGSGTRLTVV.

The chain combines TRBV7-9 with TRBJ2-3; D is unresolved. Trimming pared 5 bases from V and 3 bases from J, leaving 12 bases between. Germline V gene lookup returns CDR1 SEHNR and CDR2 FQNEAQ (reference sequence). This CDR3 region has 14 residues. For the CDR3, the DNA is TGTGCCAGCAGCGCCCGGGCGCTGACAGATACGCAGTATTTT. Protein product: CASSARALTDTQYF.

This clonotype was recorded a few times. The rearrangement uses TRBV29-1 and TRBJ2-3; tentative D call: TRBD1 (5 bases). Per germline, CDR1 SQVTM and CDR2 ANQGSEA. The CDR3 spans 14 residues. Trimming pared 4 bases from V and 3 bases from J, leaving 14 bases between. The CDR3 loop is CSVVGGHFTDTQYF. The CDR3 DNA sequence: TGCAGCGTTGTTGGTGGACACTTTACAGATACGCAGTATTTT.

The table lists this clonotype with a few counts. CDR3 in amino acids: CASSQDLVAKNIQYF. DNA for the CDR3: TGTGCCAGCAGCCAAGATCTAGTGGCCAAAAACATTCAGTACTTC. The rearrangement links TRBV3-1 to TRBJ2-4; unclear D gene. CDR3 length: 15 residues. Trimming cost V 0 bases and J 1 base, with 7 bases left between them. Germline V lookup: CDR1 LGHDT, CDR2 YNNKEL (reference sequence).

The chain recombines TRBV6-5 with TRBJ2-7; the D gene could be TRBD1 or TRBD2 (6 bases each). This CDR3 has 14 amino acids. V gave up 2 bases and J gave up 5 bases, with 13 bases separating them. Germline-derived CDR1 and CDR2 are MNHEY and SVGAGI. The CDR3 loop is CASSYVKGGDEQYF. The CDR3 coding sequence is TGTGCCAGCAGTTACGTGAAGGGGGGAGACGAGCAGTACTTC.

The chain joins TRBV4-3 to TRBJ2-7; 7 bases are shared with TRBD2. V lost 0 bases and J lost 0; bases outside the gene matches: 11. Germline V CDR1 and CDR2: LGHNA, YSLEER. This CDR3 spans 18 amino acids. This CDR3 reads CASSQDPPREGSSYEQYF. CDR3 DNA sequence: TGCGCCAGCAGCCAAGACCCCCCGAGGGAGGGAAGCTCCTACGAGCAGTACTTC.

The V call is TRBV29-1, the J call TRBJ2-6; D possibly corresponds to TRBD1 (6 bases). Trimming pared 4 bases from V and 0 bases from J, leaving 13 bases between. Per the germline V gene, CDR1 is SQVTM and CDR2 is ANQGSEA. The CDR3 totals 16 residues. CDR3 region: CSVAGTPDSGANVLTF. CDR3 DNA: TGCAGCGTTGCCGGGACACCAGACTCTGGGGCCAACGTCCTGACTTTC.

The chain carries TRBV28 and TRBJ2-1; TRBD1 agrees at 8 bases. This CDR3 region has 14 residues. The V gene's germline CDR1 is MDHEN and CDR2 SYDVKM. V gave up 3 bases and J gave up 7 bases; unmatched junction bases: 5. The CDR3 DNA reads TGTGCCAGCAGTTTCTTCCAGGGGGCAAATGAGCAGTTCTTC. Translation: CASSFFQGANEQFF. The whole variable domain, filled in from reference TRBV28 and TRBJ2-1, reads DVKVTQSSRYLVKRTGEKVFLECVQDMDHENMFWYRQDPGLGLRLIYFSYDVKMKEKGDIPEGYSVSREKKERFSLILESASTNQTSMYLCASSFFQGANEQFFGPGTRLTVL.

The rearrangement joins TRBV27 to TRBJ2-7; possible D gene TRBD2, 5 bases. Germline V CDR1 and CDR2: MNHEY, SMNVEV (reference sequence). The CDR3 covers 13 residues. V was shortened by 5 bases and J by 3 bases, with 11 bases between the two germline ends. CDR3 loop: CASSHGLGYEQYF. As DNA, the CDR3 is TGTGCCAGCAGTCACGGACTGGGCTACGAGCAGTACTTC.

The J gene is TRBJ2-5, the V gene TRBV27; TRBD2 matches at 11 bases. The CDR3 is 15 residues long. V shed 0 bases and J 3 bases; nucleotides not matched to a gene: 0. CDR1 is MNHEY, CDR2 SMNVEV, per germline (reference sequence). CDR3 bases: TGTGCCAGCAGTTTATCGGGACTAGCGGAAGAGACCCAGTACTTC. Protein sequence: CASSLSGLAEETQYF.

The chain has TRBV28 and TRBJ2-3; 11 bases align to TRBD1. Trimming removed 3 bases from V and 9 bases from J; junction bases left unmatched: 5. Looked up from germline, CDR1 is MDHEN and CDR2 is SYDVKM. This CDR3 region has 14 residues. The CDR3 is CASSFHRDRGTQYF. The CDR3 DNA sequence: TGTGCCAGCAGTTTTCACCGGGACAGGGGGACGCAGTATTTT.

The J gene is TRBJ2-5, the V gene TRBV7-8; no definite D call. CDR1 SGHVS and CDR2 FQNEAQ come from the germline V gene. The length of the CDR3 is 15 residues. Trimming removed 0 bases from V and 5 bases from J, with 13 bases in between. The CDR3 DNA reads as TGTGCCAGCAGCTTAGCCCTCGGAAGCGCGGAGACCCAGTACTTC. It encodes CASSLALGSAETQYF.

J is TRBJ2-3 and V is TRBV20-1; D remains unclear. The CDR3 sequence is 14 residues long. Germline CDR1 and CDR2: DFQATT and SNEGSKA (reference sequence). V gave up 6 bases and J gave up 4 bases, with 17 bases separating them. The CDR3 region has the DNA TGCAGTGCCGTTCGGCTAACTGGCGCAGATACGCAGTATTTT. Amino acid sequence: CSAVRLTGADTQYF.

The rearrangement joins TRBV24-1 to TRBJ2-7; possibly TRBD1 for D (7 bases). Deletions cut 4 bases from V and 12 bases from J, with 27 bases between. Looked up from germline, CDR1 is KGHDR and CDR2 is SFDVKD. The CDR3 is 16 amino acids. The CDR3 DNA reads TGTGCCACCAGTGACCCCCTGGGGGGTCAGGGGGAGACCCGGTACTTC. It is translated as CATSDPLGGQGETRYF.

The chain couples TRBV9 to TRBJ2-5; D might be TRBD2 (6 bases). With the DNA end fitting TRBJ2-7 better, the J assignment may be wrong. CDR1 SGDLS and CDR2 YYNGEE come from the germline V gene. The CDR3 consists of 13 residues. The CDR3 here is CASSGPSDGEQYF. The CDR3 nucleotides are TGTGCCAGCAGCGGGCCTAGCGACGGCGAGCAGTACTTC.

In its sample, this clonotype was seen many times. The chain links TRBV29-1 to TRBJ2-5, with TRBD2 matching over 9 bases. V shed 3 bases, J shed 5 bases, and the junction held 4 bases outside the gene matches. CDR3 size: 13 residues. Germline lookup yields CDR1 SQVTM and CDR2 ANQGSEA. CDR3 sequence (DNA): TGCAGCGTTGAGGGACTAGCCGTTGAGACCCAGTACTTC. Amino acid sequence: CSVEGLAVETQYF.